This T cell receptor (beta chain) originates from a study of a mutant IDH1 vaccine in newly diagnosed glioma. Across the whole study: Patients' prior therapy spanned radiotherapy, temozolomide, or both; most underwent both. Study results and caveats: Overall, about 92% of patients had vaccine-induced immune responses.

This CDR3 spans 15 amino acids. Germline lookup yields CDR1 MNHNS and CDR2 SASEGT. The ends were cut back, 5 bases at V and 5 bases at J, with 19 bases in the middle. Specified time point: week 5, during vaccination. The investigators gave 300 ug of mutant IDH1 20-mer peptide in each vaccine dose, together with topical imiquimod. With respect to this clone: Its antigen remains unknown.

Measured with immunoSEQ multiplex PCR; TCRdb has only the in-frame clones, and not every one. The sample lists 39,000 or so clones, around three quarters occurring once. Here the sequenced sample was PBMCs, taken from a glioma patient whose treatment included an IDH1 peptide vaccine. The origin of this receptor is a man aged 40-49 years with glioma. The chain couples TRBV6-1 to TRBJ2-7, with D tentatively TRBD1 or TRBD2 (5 bases each). CDR3 sequence: CASSLGTVLSHEQYF. As DNA, the CDR3 is TGTGCCAGCAGTTTGGGGACCGTCCTATCCCACGAGCAGTACTTC.